The 6 T cell receptor beta chains presented below share a single source sample, sequenced in a study of cytomegalovirus exposure and HLA in healthy donors. It was with 60 Vbeta and 13 Jbeta primers that the PCR ran. The repertoire was sequenced with immunoSEQ multiplex PCR; TCRdb's copy has only in-frame clones and lacks some. There are tens of thousands of clones in the sample, with approximately 0.63% held by the top ten. Material: PBMCs. The receptors were gathered from a man aged 50 or older in good health and CMV-seronegative.

The chain carries TRBV28 and TRBJ1-2; weak D call: TRBD1 (6 bases). The CDR3 contains 14 residues. Trimming shortened V by 8 bases and J by 6 bases, and 19 bases separated the two germline ends. CDR1 and CDR2 (germline): MDHEN, SYDVKM. The CDR3 DNA reads TGTGCCAGCGGGTACAGGGCACTTCTCGATGGCTACACCTTC. Translating gives CASGYRALLDGYTF.

This sequence joins TRBV18 and TRBJ1-3; possible D gene TRBD1, 5 bases. CDR1 KGHSH and CDR2 LQKENI come from the germline V gene. V lost 3 bases and J 3 bases, leaving 18 bases between the germline ends. The CDR3 covers 17 residues. The CDR3 DNA reads TGTGCCAGCTCACCGACCAGCGGGGGAGAGAGTGGAAACACCATATATTTT. Its protein is CASSPTSGGESGNTIYF.

The chain has TRBV5-1 and TRBJ2-2; D is possibly TRBD1 (6 bases). CDR3 size: 15 residues. With 0 bases removed from V and 3 bases from J, the gap between germline ends came to 9 bases. CDR1 is SGHRS, CDR2 YFSETQ, per germline. CDR3 residues: CASSLGRGYTGELFF. In DNA, the CDR3 is TGCGCCAGCAGCTTGGGTAGGGGGTACACCGGGGAGCTGTTTTTT.

The V and J genes are TRBV6-1 and TRBJ1-5, with a tentative D call TRBD1 (5 bases). This CDR3 comprises 14 residues. Germline lookup yields CDR1 MNHNS and CDR2 SASEGT. Trimming cost V 9 bases and J 2 bases, with 14 bases left between them. CDR3 coding DNA: TGTGCCAGTCAGGGTATGTACGGCAATCAGCCCCAGCATTTT. Protein sequence: CASQGMYGNQPQHF.

The chain employs TRBV28 and TRBJ1-5; 11 bases align to TRBD1. This CDR3 is 17 amino acids long. Germline loops: CDR1 MDHEN, CDR2 SYDVKM. V was pared by 4 bases and J by 3 bases, with 8 bases of the junction left unmatched. The CDR3 region has the DNA TGTGCCAGCAGTTCCCCCCGGGACAGGGGGACCAATCAGCCCCAGCATTTT. Protein: CASSSPRDRGTNQPQHF.

The chain joins TRBV6-5 to TRBJ2-7; 9 positions agree with TRBD2. Per germline, CDR1 MNHEY and CDR2 SVGAGI. The CDR3 has 15 residues. V lost 2 bases and J lost 2; bases outside the gene matches: 4. The CDR3 loop reads CASSYGTSLAYEQYF. CDR3 DNA sequence: TGTGCCAGCAGTTACGGGACTAGCCTGGCCTACGAGCAGTACTTC.